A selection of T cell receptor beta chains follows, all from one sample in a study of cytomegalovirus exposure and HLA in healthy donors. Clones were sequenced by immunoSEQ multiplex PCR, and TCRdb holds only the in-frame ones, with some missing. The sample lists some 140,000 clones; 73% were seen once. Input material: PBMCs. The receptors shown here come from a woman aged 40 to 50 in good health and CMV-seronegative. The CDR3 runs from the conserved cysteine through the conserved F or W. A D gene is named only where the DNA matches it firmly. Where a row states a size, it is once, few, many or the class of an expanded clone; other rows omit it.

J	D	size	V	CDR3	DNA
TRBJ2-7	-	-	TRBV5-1	CASSLDVADYEQYF	TGCGCCAGCAGCTTGGATGTTGCGGACTACGAGCAGTACTTC
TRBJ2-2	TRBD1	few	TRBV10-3	CATSGTGPLTGELFF	TGTGCCACCTCCGGGACAGGTCCTCTTACCGGGGAGCTGTTTTTT
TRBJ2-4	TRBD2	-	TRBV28	CATTPVGSGGAAAKNIQYF	TGTGCCACCACCCCGGTAGGTAGCGGGGGGGCAGCGGCCAAAAACATTCAGTACTTC
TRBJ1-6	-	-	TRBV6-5	CASSYSSGRRSPLHF	TGTGCCAGCAGTTACTCTTCCGGCCGCAGGTCACCCCTCCACTTT
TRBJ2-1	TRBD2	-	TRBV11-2	CASSFQRGAVGEQFF	TGTGCCAGCAGCTTCCAGCGGGGGGCTGTTGGTGAGCAGTTCTTC
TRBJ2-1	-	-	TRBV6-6	CASSYSQDGGGDEQFF	TGTGCCAGCAGTTACTCCCAAGACGGAGGGGGGGATGAGCAGTTCTTC
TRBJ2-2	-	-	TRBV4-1	CASSQVGQGDTGELFF	TGCGCCAGCAGCCAAGTTGGGCAGGGCGACACCGGGGAGCTGTTTTTT
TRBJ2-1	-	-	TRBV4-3	CASSQVESGGHNEQFF	TGCGCCAGCAGCCAAGTGGAAAGCGGAGGGCACAATGAGCAGTTCTTC
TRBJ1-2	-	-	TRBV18	CASSPGRGGYTF	TGTGCCAGCTCACCAGGCAGAGGAGGCTACACCTTC
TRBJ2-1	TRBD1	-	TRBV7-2	CASSLEGTGREQFF	TGTGCCAGCAGCCTAGAGGGGACAGGGAGGGAGCAGTTCTTC
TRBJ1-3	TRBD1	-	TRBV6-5	CASSYSIGQGINTIYF	TGTGCCAGCAGTTACTCGATTGGACAGGGAATCAACACCATATATTTT
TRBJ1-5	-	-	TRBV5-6	CASSLFSGVVQPQHF	TGTGCCAGCAGCCTTTTTTCGGGGGTAGTTCAGCCCCAGCATTTT
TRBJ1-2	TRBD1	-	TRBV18	CASSPQAVSTGGYGYTF	TGTGCCAGCTCACCGCAAGCCGTCAGTACAGGGGGCTATGGCTACACCTTC
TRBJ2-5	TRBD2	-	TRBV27	CASSSPRLAGGRTQYF	TGTGCCAGCAGTTCCCCACGACTAGCGGGGGGTAGGACCCAGTACTTC
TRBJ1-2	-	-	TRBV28	CASTGGNPLGYTF	TGTGCCAGCACGGGGGGAAACCCCTTGGGCTACACCTTC
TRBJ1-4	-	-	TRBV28	CASTLSGAATNEKLFF	TGTGCCAGCACCCTGAGTGGGGCCGCGACTAATGAAAAACTGTTTTTT
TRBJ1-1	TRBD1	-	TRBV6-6	CASMGQGLSTEAFF	TGTGCCAGTATGGGACAGGGGCTTTCCACTGAAGCTTTCTTT
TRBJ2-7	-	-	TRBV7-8	CASSLGTAEQYF	TGTGCCAGCAGCTTAGGAACAGCCGAGCAGTACTTC
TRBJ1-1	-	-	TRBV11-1	CASSLDRWGGTEAFF	TGTGCCAGCAGCTTAGATCGGTGGGGGGGCACTGAAGCTTTCTTT
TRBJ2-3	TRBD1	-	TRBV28	CASSPMTGDTDTQYF	TGTGCCAGCAGCCCGATGACAGGGGACACAGATACGCAGTATTTT
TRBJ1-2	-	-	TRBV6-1	CASSYNSNYGYTF	TGTGCCAGCTCGTACAATTCCAACTATGGCTACACCTTC
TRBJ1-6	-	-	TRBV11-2	CASSLEPVSPLHF	TGTGCCAGCAGCTTAGAACCGGTTTCACCCCTCCACTTT
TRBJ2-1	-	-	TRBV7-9	CASSLAQGGATPSYNEQFF	TGTGCCAGCAGCTTAGCCCAAGGGGGGGCGACCCCGTCCTACAATGAGCAGTTCTTC
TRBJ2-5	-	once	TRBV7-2	CASSPRGGRETQYF	TGTGCCAGCAGCCCTAGGGGGGGAAGAGAGACCCAGTACTTC